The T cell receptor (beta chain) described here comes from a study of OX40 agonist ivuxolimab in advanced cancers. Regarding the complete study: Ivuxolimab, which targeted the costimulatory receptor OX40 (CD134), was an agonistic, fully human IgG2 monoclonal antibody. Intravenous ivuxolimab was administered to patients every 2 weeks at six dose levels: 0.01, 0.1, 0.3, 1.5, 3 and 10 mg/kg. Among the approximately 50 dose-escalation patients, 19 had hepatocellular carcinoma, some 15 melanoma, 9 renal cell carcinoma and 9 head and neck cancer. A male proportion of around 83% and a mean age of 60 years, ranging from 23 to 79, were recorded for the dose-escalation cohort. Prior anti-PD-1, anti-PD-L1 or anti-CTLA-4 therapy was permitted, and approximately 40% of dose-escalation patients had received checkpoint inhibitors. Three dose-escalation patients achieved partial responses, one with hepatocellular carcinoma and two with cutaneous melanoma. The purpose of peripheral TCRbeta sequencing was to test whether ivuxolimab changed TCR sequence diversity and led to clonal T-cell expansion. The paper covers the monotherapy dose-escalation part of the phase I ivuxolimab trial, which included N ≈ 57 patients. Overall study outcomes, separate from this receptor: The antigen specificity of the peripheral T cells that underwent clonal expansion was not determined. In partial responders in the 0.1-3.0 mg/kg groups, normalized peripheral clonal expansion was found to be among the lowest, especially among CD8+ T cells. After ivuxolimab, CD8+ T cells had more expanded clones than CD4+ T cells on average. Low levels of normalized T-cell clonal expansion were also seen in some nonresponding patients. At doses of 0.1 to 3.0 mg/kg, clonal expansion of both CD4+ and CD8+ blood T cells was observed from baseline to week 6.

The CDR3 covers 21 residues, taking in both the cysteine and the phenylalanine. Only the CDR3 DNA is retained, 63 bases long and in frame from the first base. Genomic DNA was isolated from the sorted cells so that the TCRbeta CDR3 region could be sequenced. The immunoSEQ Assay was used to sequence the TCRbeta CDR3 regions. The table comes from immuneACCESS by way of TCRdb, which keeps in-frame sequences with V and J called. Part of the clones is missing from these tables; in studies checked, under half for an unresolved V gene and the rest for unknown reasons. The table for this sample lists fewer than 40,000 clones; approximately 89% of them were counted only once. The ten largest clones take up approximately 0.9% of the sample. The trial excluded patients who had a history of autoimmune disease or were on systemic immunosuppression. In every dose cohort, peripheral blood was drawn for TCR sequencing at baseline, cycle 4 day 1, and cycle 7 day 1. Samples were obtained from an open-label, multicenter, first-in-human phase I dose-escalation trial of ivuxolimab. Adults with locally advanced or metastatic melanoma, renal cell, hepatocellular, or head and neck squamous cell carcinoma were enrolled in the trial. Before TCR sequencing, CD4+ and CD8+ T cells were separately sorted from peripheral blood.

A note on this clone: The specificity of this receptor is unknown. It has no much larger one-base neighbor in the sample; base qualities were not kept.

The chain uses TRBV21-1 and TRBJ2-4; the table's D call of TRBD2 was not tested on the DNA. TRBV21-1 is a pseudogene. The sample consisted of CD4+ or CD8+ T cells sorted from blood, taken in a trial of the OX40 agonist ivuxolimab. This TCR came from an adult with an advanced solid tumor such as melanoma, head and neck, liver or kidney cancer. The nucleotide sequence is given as TGTGCCAGCAGCAAGGGGGTTGGGACTTTGCGGGAGAGCGATAGCAAAAACATTCAGTACTTC. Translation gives CASSKGVGTLRESDSKNIQYF.